This T cell receptor beta chain was retrieved from a study of shared clonotypes between healthy human individuals. 200 to 250 ng DNA, tens of thousands of T cell genomes, went into each sorted-subset replicate PCR. Only in-frame clones appear in the TCRdb table, and some are missing; sequencing was by immunoSEQ multiplex PCR. The sample lists about 2,200,000 clones, roughly 91% occurring once. Terminally differentiated effector memory CD45RA+ cells were excluded by CCR7 positive selection of CD45RO-negative cells. This TCR was sampled from a man younger than 30 in good health. Some clones in this sample may be carry-over from other donors' samples. The sequenced sample was naive CD8+ T cells from PBMCs.

As DNA, the CDR3 is TGCGCCAGCATTGAGGACATCTCTGGGGCCAACGTCCTGACTTTC. It encodes CASIEDISGANVLTF. The V call is TRBV5-1, the J call TRBJ2-6; D is perhaps TRBD1 (5 bases). Trimming removed 6 bases from V and 0 bases from J, with 10 bases in between. CDR1 is SGHRS and CDR2 is YFSETQ in the germline V gene. This CDR3 has 15 amino acids.